The rows below give T cell receptor beta chains drawn from one sample of a study of CD8 T cells in Susac syndrome. MiXCR was run by TCRdb on the immunoSEQ multiplex PCR reads, yielding one entry per CDR3 protein. Found here are around 80,000 distinct CDR3 sequences, roughly 95% of them singletons; the top ten hold about 0.48%. The sequencing sample was made of CD8+ T cells from PBMCs. The source is a human donor with Susac syndrome. Both conserved end residues are part of each CDR3. The order of the fields is D gene, J gene, V gene, CDR3 protein. The D gene is left open where the match is weak.

. | TRBJ2-2 | TRBV12-3/TRBV12-4 | CASSPVRHTGELFF
. | TRBJ2-2 | TRBV20-1 | CSARNHNTGELFF
. | TRBJ2-5 | TRBV5-1 | CASSLDGGRMETQYF
. | TRBJ1-2 | TRBV15 | CATSRDNRDHGYTF
. | TRBJ2-7 | TRBV9 | CASSAGTAYEQYF
TRBD2 | TRBJ2-7 | TRBV20-1 | CSASGPGLAMNEQYF
. | TRBJ2-1 | TRBV9 | CASGGQNEQFF
. | TRBJ1-5 | TRBV6-5 | CASSSDRNQPQHF
. | TRBJ2-4 | TRBV15 | CATSQGRSKNIQYF
. | TRBJ2-3 | TRBV2 | CASSVGTASTDTQYF
. | TRBJ1-4 | TRBV7-8 | CASRKQGATNEKLFF
. | TRBJ2-2 | TRBV12-3/TRBV12-4 | CASSFRDLRAGELFF
TRBD1 | TRBJ1-3 | TRBV28 | CASSQVGTASSGNTIYF
. | TRBJ1-1 | TRBV18 | CASSRLKGMDTEAFF
. | TRBJ2-2 | TRBV20-1 | CSALSGELFF
TRBD1 | TRBJ2-7 | TRBV12-3/TRBV12-4 | CASSLAGTGIYEQYF